This T cell receptor (beta chain) stems from a study of blood T cell repertoires in COVID-19. For the study at large: Spain, Italy and the United States supplied samples that represented acute and convalescent COVID-19. PBMCs, B-cell-depleted T cells, or T cells were the source of the cDNA or gDNA that made up the material.

In the original processing: The authors estimated nucleated cell counts from reference gene primer amplification. Libraries were prepared by immunoSEQ multiplex PCR; TCRdb keeps only in-frame clonotypes and omits some of them. That table gives V, J and clone size, and the DNA gave D and trimming. The sample records around 370,000 clones, around 90% being singletons. The V and J ends lost 7 bases and 0 bases respectively, with 10 bases between them. The CDR3 contains 14 residues. Germline values: CDR1 MGHRA, CDR2 YSYEKL. The receptor was isolated from a man younger than 35 with active or convalescent COVID-19. This sequence joins TRBV4-1 and TRBJ1-5; D is possibly TRBD1 (5 bases). Material for sequencing was peripheral blood. The CDR3 nucleotides are TGCGCCAGCAACCTGGGGGGTAGCAATCAGCCCCAGCATTTT. This translates into CASNLGGSNQPQHF.